This T cell receptor (beta chain) appears in the sequencing data of a study of control samples from healthy donors and cancer patients. The assay was immunoSEQ multiplex PCR, and TCRdb's table has in-frame clones only and misses some. The repertoire consists of more than 25,000 clones, with roughly 95% occurring once and the leading ten covering less than 8.5%. This CDR3 has 13 residues. CDR1 and CDR2 from the germline V gene are SGHAT and FQDESV (reference sequence). V dropped 3 bases and J dropped 6; count of bases not matched to a gene: 2. Specimen: blood. This receptor was obtained from a man in his 60s in good health. The chain carries TRBV11-1 and TRBJ1-2; 9 bases agree with TRBD1. CDR3 sequence (DNA): TGTGCCAGCAGCTTCGACAGGGGGGATGGCTACACCTTC. Its translation is CASSFDRGDGYTF.